Here is one T cell receptor (beta chain) with its context. This CDR3 has 15 residues. Trimming removed 3 bases from V and 3 bases from J, with 14 bases in between. Germline lookup yields CDR1 ENHRY and CDR2 SYGVKD. The sample comes from a study of lymphopenia after photon versus proton radiotherapy. TCRdb's table, derived via immunoSEQ multiplex PCR, lists solely in-frame clones and lacks some. The sample carries tens of thousands of clones, approximately 95% recorded once. The clonotype was recovered from a woman aged 45 to 65 with cholangiocarcinoma. The V call is TRBV10-3, the J call TRBJ1-2; a weak D match, TRBD1 (5 bases). The sample in question was peripheral blood, obtained from a patient treated with photon-based radiotherapy. CDR3 sequence reads: CAISDRPGTDYGYTF. The DNA of the CDR3 is TGTGCCATCAGTGACAGACCCGGGACGGACTATGGCTACACCTTC.